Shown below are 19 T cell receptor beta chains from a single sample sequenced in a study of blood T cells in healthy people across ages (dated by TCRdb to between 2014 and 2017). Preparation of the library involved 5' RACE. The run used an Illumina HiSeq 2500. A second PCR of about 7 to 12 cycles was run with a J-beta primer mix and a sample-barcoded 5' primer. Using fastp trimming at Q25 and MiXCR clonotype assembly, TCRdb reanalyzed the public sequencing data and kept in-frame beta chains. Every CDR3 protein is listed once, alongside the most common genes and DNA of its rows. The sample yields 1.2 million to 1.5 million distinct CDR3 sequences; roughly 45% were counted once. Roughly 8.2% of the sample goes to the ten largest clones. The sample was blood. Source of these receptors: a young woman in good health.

The CDR3 DNA follows: TGTGCCAGCAGTTTATCAGGGACCTTTTATGGCTACACCTTC. Translating gives CASSLSGTFYGYTF. The chain links TRBV12-3 or TRBV12-4 to TRBJ1-2; D is perhaps TRBD1 (5 bases). Trimming cost V 2 bases and J 5 bases, with 12 bases left between them. The CDR3 spans 14 residues.

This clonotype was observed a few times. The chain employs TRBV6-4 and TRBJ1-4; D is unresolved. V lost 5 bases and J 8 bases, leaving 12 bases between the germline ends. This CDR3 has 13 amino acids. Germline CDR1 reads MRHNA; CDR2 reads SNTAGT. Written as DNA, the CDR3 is TGTGCCAGCAGTACCCGGCTTGGGGAAAAACTGTTTTTT. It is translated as CASSTRLGEKLFF.

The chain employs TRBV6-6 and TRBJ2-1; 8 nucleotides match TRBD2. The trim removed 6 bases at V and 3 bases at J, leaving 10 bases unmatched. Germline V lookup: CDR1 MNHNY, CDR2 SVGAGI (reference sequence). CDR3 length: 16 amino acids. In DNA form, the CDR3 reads TGTGCCAGCAGGACGGGACTAGGAACCTTCTACAATGAGCAGTTCTTC. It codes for CASRTGLGTFYNEQFF.

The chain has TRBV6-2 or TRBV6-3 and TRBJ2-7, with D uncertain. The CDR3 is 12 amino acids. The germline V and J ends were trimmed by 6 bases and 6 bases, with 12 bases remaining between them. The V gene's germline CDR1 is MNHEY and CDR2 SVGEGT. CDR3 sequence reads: CASSYGAIEQYF. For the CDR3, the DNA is TGTGCCAGCAGCTACGGAGCGATCGAGCAGTACTTC.

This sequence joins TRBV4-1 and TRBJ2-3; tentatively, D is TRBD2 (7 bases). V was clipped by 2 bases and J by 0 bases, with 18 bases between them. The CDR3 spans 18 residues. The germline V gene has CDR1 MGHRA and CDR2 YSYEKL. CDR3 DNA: TGCGCCAGCAGCCAAACGGCGGGGGCACGACTTAGCACAGATACGCAGTATTTT. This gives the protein CASSQTAGARLSTDTQYF.

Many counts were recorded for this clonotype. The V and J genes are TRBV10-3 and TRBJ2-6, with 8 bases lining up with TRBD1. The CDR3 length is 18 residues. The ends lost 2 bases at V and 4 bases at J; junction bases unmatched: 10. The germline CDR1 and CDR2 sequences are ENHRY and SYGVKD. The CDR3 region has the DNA TGTGCCATCAGTGAGCTTGGACAGGGAAAGTGGGGGGCCAACGTCCTGACTTTC. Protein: CAISELGQGKWGANVLTF.

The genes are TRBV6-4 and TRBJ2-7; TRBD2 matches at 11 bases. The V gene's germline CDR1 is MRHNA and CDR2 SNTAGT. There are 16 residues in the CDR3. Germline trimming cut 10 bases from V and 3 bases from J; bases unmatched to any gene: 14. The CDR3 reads CAKLTSGKFEYYEQYF. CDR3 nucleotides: TGTGCCAAGCTGACTAGCGGGAAGTTCGAATACTACGAGCAGTACTTC.

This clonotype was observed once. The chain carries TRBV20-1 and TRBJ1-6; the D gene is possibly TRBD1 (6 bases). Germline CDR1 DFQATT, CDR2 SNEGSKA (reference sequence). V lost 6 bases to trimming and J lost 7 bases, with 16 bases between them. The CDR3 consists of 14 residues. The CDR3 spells CSAPRAGGNSPLHF. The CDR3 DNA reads TGCAGTGCACCGAGAGCGGGGGGCAATTCACCCCTCCACTTT.

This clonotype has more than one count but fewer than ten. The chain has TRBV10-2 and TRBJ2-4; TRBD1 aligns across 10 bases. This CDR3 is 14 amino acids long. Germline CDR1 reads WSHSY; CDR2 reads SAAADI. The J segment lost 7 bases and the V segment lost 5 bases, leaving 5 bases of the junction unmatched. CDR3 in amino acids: CASSSGQGENIQYF. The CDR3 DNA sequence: TGCGCCAGCAGTAGCGGACAGGGGGAGAACATTCAGTACTTC.

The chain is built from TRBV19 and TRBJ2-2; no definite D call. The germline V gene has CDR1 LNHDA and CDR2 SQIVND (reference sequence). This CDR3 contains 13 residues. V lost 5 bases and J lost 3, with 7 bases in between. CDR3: CASSPLYTGELFF. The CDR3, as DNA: TGTGCCAGTAGTCCACTGTACACCGGGGAGCTGTTTTTT.

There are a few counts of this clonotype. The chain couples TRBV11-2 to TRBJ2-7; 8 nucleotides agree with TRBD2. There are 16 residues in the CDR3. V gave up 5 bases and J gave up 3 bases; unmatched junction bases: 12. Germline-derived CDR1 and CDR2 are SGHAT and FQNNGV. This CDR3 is CASSIPPGGVFYEQYF. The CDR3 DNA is TGTGCCAGCAGCATCCCCCCCGGGGGGGTCTTCTACGAGCAGTACTTC.

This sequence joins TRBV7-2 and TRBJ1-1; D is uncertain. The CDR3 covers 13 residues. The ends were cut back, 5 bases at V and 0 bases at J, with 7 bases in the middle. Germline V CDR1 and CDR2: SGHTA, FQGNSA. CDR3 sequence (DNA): TGTGCCAGCAGCCCCTGGATGAACACTGAAGCTTTCTTT. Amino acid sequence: CASSPWMNTEAFF. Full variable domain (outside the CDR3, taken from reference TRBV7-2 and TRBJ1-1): GAGVSQSPSNKVTEKGKDVELRCDPISGHTALYWYRQSLGQGLEFLIYFQGNSAPDKSGLPSDRFSAERTGGSVSTLTIQRTQQEDSAVYLCASSPWMNTEAFFGQGTRLTVV.

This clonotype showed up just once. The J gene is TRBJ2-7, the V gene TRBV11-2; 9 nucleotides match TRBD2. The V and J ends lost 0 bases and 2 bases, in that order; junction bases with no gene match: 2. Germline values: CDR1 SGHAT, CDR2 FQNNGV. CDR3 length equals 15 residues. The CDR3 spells CASSLDASGAYEQYF. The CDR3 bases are TGTGCCAGCAGCTTAGACGCTAGCGGGGCCTACGAGCAGTACTTC.

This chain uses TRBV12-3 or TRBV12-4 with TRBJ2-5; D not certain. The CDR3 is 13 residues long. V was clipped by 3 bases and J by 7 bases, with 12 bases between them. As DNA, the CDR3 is TGTGCCAGCAGTTTCGGTGTGGAGAGGACCCAGTACTTC. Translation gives CASSFGVERTQYF.

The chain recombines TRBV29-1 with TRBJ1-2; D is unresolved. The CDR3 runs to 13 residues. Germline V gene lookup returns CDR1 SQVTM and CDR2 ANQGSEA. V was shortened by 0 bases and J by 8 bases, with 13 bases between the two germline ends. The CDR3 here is CSVEEEGLSGYTF. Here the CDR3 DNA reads TGCAGCGTTGAAGAGGAAGGTCTCTCCGGCTACACCTTC.

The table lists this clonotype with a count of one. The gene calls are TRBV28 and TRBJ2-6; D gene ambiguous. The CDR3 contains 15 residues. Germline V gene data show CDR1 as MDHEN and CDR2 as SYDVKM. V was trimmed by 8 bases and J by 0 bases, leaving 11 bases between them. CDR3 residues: CASQSWGSGANVLTF. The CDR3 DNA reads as TGTGCCAGCCAATCCTGGGGCTCTGGGGCCAACGTCCTGACTTTC. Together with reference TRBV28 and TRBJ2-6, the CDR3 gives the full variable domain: DVKVTQSSRYLVKRTGEKVFLECVQDMDHENMFWYRQDPGLGLRLIYFSYDVKMKEKGDIPEGYSVSREKKERFSLILESASTNQTSMYLCASQSWGSGANVLTFGAGSRLTVL.

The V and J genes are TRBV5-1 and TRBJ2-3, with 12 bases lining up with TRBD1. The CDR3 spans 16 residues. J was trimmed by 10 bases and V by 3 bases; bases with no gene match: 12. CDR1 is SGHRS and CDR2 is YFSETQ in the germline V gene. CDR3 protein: CASSYHSGTGGIPQYF. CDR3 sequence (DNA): TGCGCCAGCAGCTACCATTCCGGGACAGGGGGCATACCGCAGTATTTT.

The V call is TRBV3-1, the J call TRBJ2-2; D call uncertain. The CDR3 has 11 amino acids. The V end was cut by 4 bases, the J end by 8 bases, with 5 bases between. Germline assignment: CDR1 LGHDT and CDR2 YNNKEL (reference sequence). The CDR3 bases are TGTGCCAGCAGCCTTTGGGGGGAGCTGTTTTTT. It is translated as CASSLWGELFF.

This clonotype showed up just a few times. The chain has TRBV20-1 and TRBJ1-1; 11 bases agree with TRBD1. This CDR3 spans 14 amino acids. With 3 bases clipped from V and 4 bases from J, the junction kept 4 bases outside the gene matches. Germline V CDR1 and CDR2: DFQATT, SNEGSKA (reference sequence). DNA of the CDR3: TGCAGTGCTAGTTTTGGGACAGGGGGCACTGAAGCTTTCTTT. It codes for CSASFGTGGTEAFF.